This T cell receptor beta chain was observed in a study of vaccination and CD4 T cells after COVID-19. Trimming at V came to 5 bases and at J to 4 bases, leaving 8 bases not matched to a gene. The germline V gene has CDR1 LNHDA and CDR2 SQIVND (reference sequence). CDR3 length: 15 amino acids. An Oncomine TCR Beta short-read assay was used to sequence the DNA from cultured CD4+ T cells. TCRdb independently ran MiXCR on the PCR reads; one entry per CDR3 protein. This table holds about 19,000 distinct CDR3 sequences, 40% to 50% found once. This clonotype was seen a few times. Its cognate antigen is unknown. Treatment described: roughly ten-day PBMC culture with coronavirus spike peptide pools or control peptides (ViraFEST assay). All positive PCR tests were dated between March and December 2020, predating US Alpha, Beta and Delta variants.

This chain uses TRBV19 with TRBJ1-5; 7 bases are shared with TRBD1. Sequenced material: CD4+ T cells from blood, cultured in vitro, taken before SARS-CoV-2 vaccination. The TCR was taken from a human donor who had recovered from COVID-19. CDR3 loop: CASSLRTGRNQPQHF. CDR3 bases: TGTGCCAGTAGTCTCCGGACAGGTCGGAATCAGCCCCAGCATTTT.